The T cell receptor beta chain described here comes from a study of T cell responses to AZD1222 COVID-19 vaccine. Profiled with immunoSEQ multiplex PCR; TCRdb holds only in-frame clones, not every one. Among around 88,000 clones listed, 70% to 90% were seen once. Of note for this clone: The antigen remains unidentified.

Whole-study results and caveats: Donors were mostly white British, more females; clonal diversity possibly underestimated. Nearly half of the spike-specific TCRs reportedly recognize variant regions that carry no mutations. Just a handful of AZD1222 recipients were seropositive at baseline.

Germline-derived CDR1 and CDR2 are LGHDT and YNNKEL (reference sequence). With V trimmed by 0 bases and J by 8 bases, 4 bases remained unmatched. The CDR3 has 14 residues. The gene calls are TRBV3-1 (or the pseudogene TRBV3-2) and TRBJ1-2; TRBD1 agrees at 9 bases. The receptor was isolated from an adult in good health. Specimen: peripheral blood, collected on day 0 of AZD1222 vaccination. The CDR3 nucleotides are TGTGCCAGCAGCCAAGATGAGGGACAGGGAGGCTACACCTTC. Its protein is CASSQDEGQGGYTF.